Listed below are T cell receptor beta chains from one sample, sequenced in a study of shared T cell receptors in the human thymus. Sequencing was performed with immunoSEQ multiplex PCR; in TCRdb, only in-frame clones are kept and a portion is missing. Counted here are just under 550,000 clones, about 80% occurring once; the ten biggest clones make up less than 0.015%. The same sample was also studied in work on human thymus T cells.

The sequencing sample was made of thymocytes. These receptors were taken from a boy younger than two with a congenital heart defect. Both conserved end residues are part of each CDR3. The D gene is left open where the match is weak. The size entry is marked missing in some rows and otherwise reads once, few, many or a size class.

D	V	length	J	size	DNA	CDR3
TRBD2	TRBV15	17	TRBJ2-4	.	TGTGCCACCAGGGGACTAGCGAGCACCCTCCCCAAAAACATTCAGTACTTC	CATRGLASTLPKNIQYF
.	TRBV28	13	TRBJ1-2	.	TGTGCCATCACACAACGTCGGGACTATGGCTACACCTTC	CAITQRRDYGYTF
TRBD2	TRBV15	15	TRBJ2-7	.	TGTGCCACCAGCCTAAGCTCTAGCGGGACCCACGAGCAGTACTTC	CATSLSSSGTHEQYF
.	TRBV5-6	14	TRBJ1-2	.	TGTGCCAGCAGCTTGGGCCGGGGATTCTATGGCTACACCTTC	CASSLGRGFYGYTF
TRBD2	TRBV30	16	TRBJ2-5	once	TGTGCCTGGGAAAGACTAGCGGGAGAGTACCAAGAGACCCAGTACTTC	CAWERLAGEYQETQYF
TRBD2	TRBV27	13	TRBJ2-1	few	TGTGCCAGCAGTTCGGGACTAGTCGATGAGCAGTTCTTC	CASSSGLVDEQFF
TRBD1	TRBV7-6	15	TRBJ2-7	.	TGTGCCAGCAGTCCGGACAGGGAGGCGGTATACGAGCAGTACTTC	CASSPDREAVYEQYF
.	TRBV29-1	13	TRBJ2-5	.	TGCAGCGTTGAAATGGGGGCCGGAGAGACCCAGTACTTC	CSVEMGAGETQYF
TRBD1	TRBV4-2	16	TRBJ1-4	few	TGTGCCAGCAGCCAAACAGGGGGCCCGGCTAATGAAAAACTGTTTTTT	CASSQTGGPANEKLFF
.	TRBV7-3	15	TRBJ2-2	.	TGTGCCAGCAGCCCTTTAGTTGGTGGCACCGGGGAGCTGTTTTTT	CASSPLVGGTGELFF
.	TRBV29-1	15	TRBJ1-2	few	TGCAGCGTCAGGGTGGTAACAGGGTTGGGCTATGGCTACACCTTC	CSVRVVTGLGYGYTF
.	TRBV7-2	16	TRBJ1-2	.	TGTGCCAGCAGGTGGGAGCGGGCAATGGTAAATTTGGGCTACACCTTC	CASRWERAMVNLGYTF
.	TRBV27	15	TRBJ1-1	few	TGTGCCAGCAGTTGTCGTTATCTAGGTAACACTGAAGCTTTCTTT	CASSCRYLGNTEAFF
TRBD1	TRBV11-2	19	TRBJ1-4	.	TGTGCCAGCACCAAGGGGGTGGGGACAGGGGCCGGAGCTAATGAAAAACTGTTTTTT	CASTKGVGTGAGANEKLFF
TRBD1	TRBV27	15	TRBJ1-2	once	TGTGCCAGCAGTTCCCCGGGACAGGGGGGGTATGGCTACACCTTC	CASSSPGQGGYGYTF
.	TRBV5-6	17	TRBJ2-7	.	TGTGCCAGCAGCTTGGGACAGGTGCACTCGGTCCCCTACGAGCAGTACTTC	CASSLGQVHSVPYEQYF
TRBD1	TRBV7-2	15	TRBJ1-2	.	TGTGCCAGCAGCTTAGGATCACAGGGGCATTATGGCTACACCTTC	CASSLGSQGHYGYTF
.	TRBV7-9	16	TRBJ2-1	.	TGTGCCAGCAAGATCGTGAGGGAACCGGACAGCAATGAGCAGTTCTTC	CASKIVREPDSNEQFF
TRBD1	TRBV2	15	TRBJ1-2	.	TGTGCCAGCAGTAAGGGGACAGGTCTGCACTATGGCTACACCTTC	CASSKGTGLHYGYTF
.	TRBV7-8	18	TRBJ2-1	.	TGTGCCAGCAGCTTAGCCAAGACTAGTCGACGTTTCTACAATGAGCAGTTCTTC	CASSLAKTSRRFYNEQFF
.	TRBV7-7	17	TRBJ2-3	.	TGTGCCAGCAGCTTAGCTCCTCTCCCTCGGGGCACAGATACGCAGTATTTT	CASSLAPLPRGTDTQYF
.	TRBV12-5	14	TRBJ2-5	.	TGTGCTAGTGGTCCCCCGGGTCGCCAAGAGACCCAGTACTTC	CASGPPGRQETQYF